This TCR beta chain stems from a study of tumor-infiltrating lymphocytes in primary liver carcinoma. Overall study context: The five patients, who were men and women, ranged in age from 30 to 69 years. Tumor staging was T1-T3 N0M0; sizes spanned 4.2 to 10 cm across.

The source material, roughly 20-31 mg of unsorted bulk tissue, was used to co-extract RNA and DNA. With 500 ng total RNA as template and a constant-region primer, TCR beta cDNA was made. Investigators got TCR beta libraries out of three nested multiplex PCR rounds, done with slightly modified ARM-PCR. TCRdb processed the multiplex PCR reads anew with MiXCR; each CDR3 protein has one entry. Seen here are some 180,000 distinct CDR3 sequences, around 85% observed once, and the top ten hold 15% to 20%. General study results and limits: Among the pair types, tumor region pairs showed more overlap than tumor-adjacent and tumor-blood pairs. There were only about 7-24% of top clones found in all five tumor regions.

Regarding this clonotype: The target antigen is unknown. This may come from a read error, since a much larger clone is one base off.

Sequenced material: tumor tissue from primary liver carcinoma. The TCR was taken from a man in his forties with primary liver carcinoma and hepatitis B virus infection.

The CDR3, as DNA: TGTACCAGCAGCCCCTACGAGGGGGGTGACTATGGCTACACCTTC. This encodes CTSSPYEGGDYGYTF. The rearrangement links TRBV5-6 to TRBJ1-2, with D maybe TRBD1 (6 bases). Germline CDR1 is SGHDT and CDR2 is YYEEEE. This CDR3 has 15 amino acids.